This passage covers 27 T cell receptor beta chains from one sample sequenced in a study of blood T cell repertoires in COVID-19. The assay was immunoSEQ multiplex PCR, and TCRdb's table has in-frame clones only and misses some. The data show a few hundred thousand clones, about nine tenths seen once. Sequenced material: peripheral blood. These receptors all come from a woman aged 40 to 50 who had recovered from COVID-19.

J is TRBJ2-5 and V is TRBV12-3 or TRBV12-4; D gene unclear. V was clipped by 4 bases and J by 7 bases, with 13 bases between them. There are 13 residues in the CDR3. As DNA, the CDR3 is TGTGCCAGCAGTTATGGTCTAGACGGGACCCAGTACTTC. Encoded protein: CASSYGLDGTQYF.

This clone was observed a single time. The gene calls are TRBV9 and TRBJ2-3, with D perhaps TRBD2 (5 bases). Deletions cut 0 bases from V and 3 bases from J, with 11 bases between. The germline gives CDR1 SGDLS, CDR2 YYNGEE. CDR3 length: 15 residues. CDR3 DNA: TGTGCCAGCAGCGTAGACGGGGAGCGGACAGATACGCAGTATTTT. Translation gives CASSVDGERTDTQYF.

V is TRBV28 and J is TRBJ2-7; no clear D. The V end lost 2 bases, the J end lost 2 bases, and 10 bases lay between the germline ends. The CDR3 contains 14 residues. Per the germline V gene, CDR1 is MDHEN and CDR2 is SYDVKM. The CDR3 loop is CASSLGQEAYEQYF. The DNA for the CDR3 is TGTGCCAGCAGTTTAGGGCAGGAAGCCTACGAGCAGTACTTC.

This clone was observed once. This chain joins TRBV6-5 and TRBJ1-1; D uncertain. V was pared by 2 bases and J by 4 bases, with 8 bases between. CDR1 is MNHEY, CDR2 SVGAGI, per germline. The CDR3 covers 13 residues. CDR3 residues: CASSYRGGTEAFF. CDR3 bases: TGTGCCAGCAGTTACCGGGGAGGCACTGAAGCTTTCTTT.

The chain employs TRBV11-3 and TRBJ2-3, with D perhaps matching TRBD2 (5 bases). Germline V gene lookup returns CDR1 SGHNT and CDR2 YENEEA. The V gene lost 6 bases and the J gene lost 7 bases, with 8 bases spanning the gap. This CDR3 comprises 11 residues. CDR3 DNA sequence: TGTGCCAGCAGGAGGGAACATACGCAGTATTTT. It codes for CASRREHTQYF.

A few counts support this clone. The chain recombines TRBV19 with TRBJ2-1, with D possibly matching TRBD2 (5 bases). Germline-derived CDR1 and CDR2 are LNHDA and SQIVND (reference sequence). The length of the CDR3 is 14 residues. Trimming left V 3 bases short and J 7 bases short, with 13 bases between. This CDR3 reads CASSMVGARNEQFF. The CDR3 bases are TGTGCCAGTAGTATGGTGGGAGCCAGGAATGAGCAGTTCTTC. The whole variable domain, filled in from reference TRBV19 and TRBJ2-1, reads DGGITQSPKYLFRKEGQNVTLSCEQNLNHDAMYWYRQDPGQGLRLIYYSQIVNDFQKGDIAEGYSVSREKKESFPLTVTSAQKNPTAFYLCASSMVGARNEQFFGPGTRLTVL.

This chain uses TRBV5-1 with TRBJ2-5; 13 bases align to TRBD2. CDR1 is SGHRS and CDR2 is YFSETQ in the germline V gene. V shed 3 bases and J 1 base; nucleotides not matched to a gene: 3. The CDR3 sequence is 16 residues long. CDR3 nucleotides: TGCGCCAGCAGCTCAGGGACTAGCGGGATCCAAGAGACCCAGTACTTC. Protein product: CASSSGTSGIQETQYF.

This sequence joins TRBV3-1 (or the pseudogene TRBV3-2) and TRBJ2-1; 11 bases are shared with TRBD2. With 3 bases clipped from V and 0 bases from J, the junction kept 1 base outside the gene matches. The CDR3 contains 16 residues. Germline CDR1 is LGHDT and CDR2 is YNNKEL (reference sequence). The chain's CDR3 is CASSQTSGISYNEQFF. The CDR3 DNA follows: TGTGCCAGCAGCCAGACTAGCGGGATCTCCTACAATGAGCAGTTCTTC.

This clone appeared a single time. The chain has TRBV25-1 and TRBJ2-5; possible D gene TRBD2, 5 bases. The CDR3 totals 14 residues. The V gene lost 1 base and the J gene lost 1 base, with 7 bases spanning the gap. CDR1 and CDR2 from the germline V gene are MGHDK and SYGVNS. CDR3 region: CASSESGVQETQYF. DNA for the CDR3: TGTGCCAGCAGTGAATCCGGGGTCCAAGAGACCCAGTACTTC.

This CDR3 is CASSQTLLAPPRDEQFF. The CDR3 DNA follows: TGCGCCAGCAGCCAAACCTTGCTAGCGCCTCCCCGGGATGAGCAGTTCTTC. The J gene is TRBJ2-1, the V gene TRBV4-1; D perhaps matches TRBD2 (6 bases). Germline V gene sequence: CDR1 MGHRA, CDR2 YSYEKL. This CDR3 has 17 amino acids. The germline V and J ends were trimmed by 2 bases and 8 bases, with 22 bases remaining between them.

This clone was counted a few times. The V call is TRBV13, the J call TRBJ2-5; 12 bases map to TRBD2. CDR3 length: 17 residues. J was trimmed by 3 bases and V by 6 bases; bases with no gene match: 11. The germline gives CDR1 PRHDT, CDR2 FYEKMQ (reference sequence). CDR3 in DNA: TGTGCCAGCAGTCCTGGACTAGCGGGGAGAGAGGAAGAGACCCAGTACTTC. Its protein is CASSPGLAGREEETQYF.

The V gene is TRBV2, the J gene TRBJ2-3; 8 bases are shared with TRBD1. The junction had 10 bases not matched to a gene; V was cut back by 8 bases and J by 6 bases. This CDR3 spans 14 amino acids. Germline V CDR1 and CDR2: SNHLY, FYNNEI. The CDR3 loop reads CASLGQAETDTQYF. The CDR3 nucleotides read TGTGCCAGCCTGGGACAGGCGGAAACGGATACGCAGTATTTT.

The V call is TRBV9, the J call TRBJ2-7; D is undetermined. Per germline, CDR1 SGDLS and CDR2 YYNGEE. The CDR3 covers 15 residues. The V end lost 1 base, the J end lost 2 bases, and 13 bases lay between the germline ends. This CDR3 is CASSVRPAVAYEQYF. As DNA, the CDR3 is TGTGCCAGCAGCGTACGACCCGCGGTCGCCTACGAGCAGTACTTC.

This chain connects TRBV11-2 to TRBJ2-7; 10 nucleotides line up with TRBD2. The CDR3 runs 14 residues. With V trimmed by 5 bases and J by 3 bases, 4 bases remained unmatched. The germline CDR1 and CDR2 sequences are SGHAT and FQNNGV. CDR3 sequence (DNA): TGTGCCAGCAGCCAGAGCGGGAGGGACTACGAGCAGTACTTC. Its protein is CASSQSGRDYEQYF.

The rearrangement uses TRBV2 and TRBJ1-2; 10 bases align to TRBD1. The J segment lost 4 bases and the V segment lost 7 bases, leaving 3 bases of the junction unmatched. CDR1 is SNHLY, CDR2 FYNNEI, per germline. The CDR3 extends over 13 amino acids. The CDR3 reads CASMGQGTYGYTF. For the CDR3, the DNA is TGTGCCAGCATGGGACAGGGGACCTATGGCTACACCTTC.

V gene TRBV27 combines with J gene TRBJ2-5; TRBD2 matches 8 bases. The V gene's germline CDR1 is MNHEY and CDR2 SMNVEV (reference sequence). The J segment lost 8 bases and the V segment lost 3 bases, leaving 8 bases of the junction unmatched. The CDR3 contains 14 residues. CDR3: CASSFSGRGATQYF. CDR3 DNA sequence: TGTGCCAGCAGTTTTTCGGGGCGGGGGGCCACCCAGTACTTC.

The chain joins TRBV19 to TRBJ1-2; perhaps TRBD1 as D (6 bases). There are 15 residues in the CDR3. The V gene's germline CDR1 is LNHDA and CDR2 SQIVND (reference sequence). V shed 1 base and J shed 2 bases, with 11 bases lying between them. DNA of the CDR3: TGTGCCAGTAGTATAGGGGGAGGGGGGAACTATGGCTACACCTTC. Its translation: CASSIGGGGNYGYTF.

This chain connects TRBV27 to TRBJ1-1; D unclear. Germline-derived CDR1 and CDR2 are MNHEY and SMNVEV (reference sequence). V lost 6 bases and J 7 bases, leaving 18 bases between the germline ends. The CDR3 sequence is 14 residues long. The CDR3 coding sequence is TGTGCCAGCAGCCCCTCCGAAGTAAGGAGTGAAGCTTTCTTT. It translates to CASSPSEVRSEAFF.

The genes are TRBV9 and TRBJ2-3; possible D gene TRBD2, 6 bases. The CDR3 totals 16 residues. Germline lookup yields CDR1 SGDLS and CDR2 YYNGEE. Trimming stripped 4 bases from V and 4 bases from J, with 19 bases between. CDR3 in DNA: TGTGCCAGCAGCCCCTCAGCACTAGCCCCCCCAGATACGCAGTATTTT. It encodes CASSPSALAPPDTQYF.

This chain uses TRBV19 with TRBJ2-7; 7 positions agree with TRBD1. The CDR3 is made up of 11 amino acids. From germline, CDR1 is LNHDA and CDR2 SQIVND (reference sequence). The ends lost 10 bases at V and 4 bases at J; junction bases unmatched: 4. DNA of the CDR3: TGTGCCACCTCACAGGGGTACGAGCAGTACTTC. Protein: CATSQGYEQYF.

The chain has TRBV11-2 and TRBJ1-5; 9 bases align to TRBD1. The germline CDR1 and CDR2 sequences are SGHAT and FQNNGV. This CDR3 contains 14 residues. The J segment lost 7 bases and the V segment lost 5 bases, leaving 6 bases of the junction unmatched. The CDR3 region is CASSPGTGNQPQHF. Here the CDR3 DNA reads TGTGCCAGCAGCCCTGGGACAGGGAACCAGCCCCAGCATTTT.

This clone was detected many times. The gene calls are TRBV7-9 and TRBJ1-1; maybe TRBD1 (6 bases). V gave up 2 bases and J gave up 1 base, with 14 bases separating them. Per the germline V gene, CDR1 is SEHNR and CDR2 is FQNEAQ (reference sequence). The CDR3 contains 16 residues. The CDR3 sequence is CASSLSFGGENTEAFF. The CDR3 DNA follows: TGTGCCAGCAGCTTAAGTTTTGGGGGCGAGAACACTGAAGCTTTCTTT.

This chain uses TRBV5-1 with TRBJ2-1; D is possibly TRBD2 (6 bases). The CDR3 contains 18 residues. V was trimmed by 1 base and J by 7 bases, leaving 24 bases between them. Germline V CDR1 and CDR2: SGHRS, YFSETQ. CDR3 coding DNA: TGCGCCAGCAGCTTGAGGGGCCACGACGAGTGGAGGGCGAATGAGCAGTTCTTC. Translated, it gives CASSLRGHDEWRANEQFF.

This clone was seen a few times. This sample includes further DNA sequences coding for the same CDR3. The CDR3 sequence is CASSSGQGDSGANVLTF. CDR3 nucleotides: TGCGCCAGCAGCTCGGGACAGGGGGACTCTGGGGCCAACGTCCTGACTTTC. V and J are TRBV5-1 and TRBJ2-6, with 11 bases lining up with TRBD1. Germline values: CDR1 SGHRS, CDR2 YFSETQ. After removal of 3 bases from V and 0 bases from J, the junction contained 2 bases not matched to a gene. The length of the CDR3 is 17 residues.

The chain carries TRBV29-1 and TRBJ2-1, with a weak D call TRBD2 (5 bases). V was pared by 4 bases and J by 7 bases, with 17 bases between. There are 14 residues in the CDR3. CDR1 is SQVTM and CDR2 is ANQGSEA in the germline V gene. CDR3 sequence: CSVGGGSRINEQFF. DNA for the CDR3: TGCAGCGTTGGCGGTGGGAGTCGGATAAATGAGCAGTTCTTC.

The chain combines TRBV2 with TRBJ2-3; TRBD2 matches 14 bases. The CDR3 loop spans 16 amino acids. The V gene's germline CDR1 is SNHLY and CDR2 FYNNEI. V trimming: 5 bases; J trimming: 1 base; junction bases outside the gene matches: 2. DNA of the CDR3: TGTGCCAGCAGTAGACTAGCGGGAGGGGGCACAGATACGCAGTATTTT. It translates to CASSRLAGGGTDTQYF.

The chain links TRBV11-2 to TRBJ2-1, with D perhaps matching TRBD2 (6 bases). Germline V gene sequence: CDR1 SGHAT, CDR2 FQNNGV. V was trimmed by 1 base and J by 14 bases, leaving 15 bases between them. This CDR3 is built from 13 residues. The CDR3 DNA reads TGTGCCAGCAGCTTAGGACTAGAGGGTGTAGAGTTCTTC. As protein: CASSLGLEGVEFF.